Each of the 2 T cell receptor beta chains below was sequenced from the same sample in a study of T cell responses to AZD1222 COVID-19 vaccine. The method was immunoSEQ multiplex PCR; TCRdb's version includes in-frame clones alone and lacks a portion of them. The sample has 160,000 or so clones, 87% seen once. The material was peripheral blood, obtained 28 days after the second AZD1222 dose. Every receptor here comes from an adult who received the AZD1222 COVID-19 vaccine.

The J gene is TRBJ2-7, the V gene TRBV12-3 or TRBV12-4; unclear D gene. The CDR3 spans 12 residues. The ends were cut back, 4 bases at V and 6 bases at J, with 10 bases in the middle. CDR3 sequence (DNA): TGTGCCAGCAGTTCCCAAGGGTCCGAGCAGTACTTC. Its protein product is CASSSQGSEQYF.

Points on this clone: Distinct nucleotide sequences in the sample also encode this CDR3. The rearrangement uses TRBV18 and TRBJ2-3, with no clear D. CDR1 KGHSH and CDR2 LQKENI come from the germline V gene. The CDR3 totals 12 residues. V was pared by 2 bases and J by 5 bases, with 5 bases between. CDR3: CASSPVRDTQYF. CDR3 nucleotides: TGTGCCAGCTCACCAGTAAGAGATACGCAGTATTTT.